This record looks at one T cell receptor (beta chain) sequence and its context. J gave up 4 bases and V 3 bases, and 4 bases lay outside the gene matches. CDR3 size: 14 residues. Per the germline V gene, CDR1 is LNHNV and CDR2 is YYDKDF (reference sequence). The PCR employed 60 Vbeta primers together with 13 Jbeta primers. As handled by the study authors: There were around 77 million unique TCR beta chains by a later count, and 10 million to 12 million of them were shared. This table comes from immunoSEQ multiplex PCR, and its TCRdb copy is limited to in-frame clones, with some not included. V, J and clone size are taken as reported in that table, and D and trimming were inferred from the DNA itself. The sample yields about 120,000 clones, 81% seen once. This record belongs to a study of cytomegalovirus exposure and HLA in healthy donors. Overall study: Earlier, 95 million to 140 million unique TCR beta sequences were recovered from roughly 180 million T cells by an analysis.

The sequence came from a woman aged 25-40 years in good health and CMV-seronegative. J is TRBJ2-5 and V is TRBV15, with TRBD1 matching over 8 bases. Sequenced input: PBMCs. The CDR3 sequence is CATSRTGEGETQYF. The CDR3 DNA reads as TGTGCCACCAGCAGGACAGGGGAAGGAGAGACCCAGTACTTC.